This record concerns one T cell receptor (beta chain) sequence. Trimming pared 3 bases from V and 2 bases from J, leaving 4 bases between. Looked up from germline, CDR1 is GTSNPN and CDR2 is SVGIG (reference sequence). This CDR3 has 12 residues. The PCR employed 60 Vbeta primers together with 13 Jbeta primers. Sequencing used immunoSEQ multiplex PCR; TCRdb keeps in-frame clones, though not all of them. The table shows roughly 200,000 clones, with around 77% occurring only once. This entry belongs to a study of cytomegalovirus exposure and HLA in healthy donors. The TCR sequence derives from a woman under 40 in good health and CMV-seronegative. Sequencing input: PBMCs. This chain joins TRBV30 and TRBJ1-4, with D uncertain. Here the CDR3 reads CAWSRTNEKLFF. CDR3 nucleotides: TGTGCCTGGAGCAGGACTAATGAAAAACTGTTTTTT.